Sequencing of this TCR beta chain was carried out in a study of spatial heterogeneity in lung cancer (dated 2019 in TCRdb). About the full investigation: Beta-chain transcripts were consistently detected in greater numbers than alpha-chain transcripts, which likely reflects a higher abundance of beta-chain transcripts. Both alpha and beta chains were TCR-sequenced in samples taken at surgery, namely 220 tumor regions, fewer than 85 matched nontumor lung samples and some 53 PBMC samples. TCR repertoire features were related to nonsynonymous mutation counts determined by whole-exome sequencing of tumor tissue. In non-small cell lung cancer, the study made a quantitative comparison of TCR alpha and beta repertoires among multiple tumor regions, matched nontumor lung and blood. In the raw uncorrected reads, each unique combination of TCR and UMI appeared more than ten times on average.

Library preparation employed 5' RACE. For sequencing, a NextSeq 500 was employed. To allow correction of PCR and sequencing errors, the TCR library protocol tagged every TCR cDNA molecule with a unique molecular identifier. In the original analysis: Decombinator tools were used for TCR identification, UMI-based error correction and CDR3 extraction. Expanded TCRs were defined as those above a frequency of 2 per 1,000, corresponding to the top 1% of the tumor frequency distribution. Renyi diversity was computed with the R vegan package after each repertoire had been subsampled 100 times to 5,000 TCRs. CDR3 similarity networks were built from amino acid triplet string-kernel similarity, with CDR3s being connected when pairwise similarity was above 0.82. In-frame beta chains were kept once TCRdb had trimmed the public reads at Q25 with fastp and called clones with MiXCR. Every CDR3 protein is listed once, alongside the most common genes and DNA of its rows. The V and J calls were determined by TCRdb, not by the authors. Present in this sample are tens of thousands of distinct CDR3 sequences, roughly 12% of which were seen just once. The biggest ten clones account for around 4.3% of the sample.

What the research found in general, with its limitations: Ubiquitous expanded tumor TCRs were detected in blood more often at tumor resection than at routine follow-up. Confirming at a functional level the hypothesis that regional TCRs recognize regional mutations was considered to require additional single-cell paired TCR alpha and beta sequencing.

This clonotype was found once. It lacks a known antigen. No qualities accompany the bases; no much larger clone lies one base away. One read alone lends weak support. Trimming at the junction amounts to 5 bases on V and 5 bases on J, and the germline ends lie 16 bases apart. Sequences LNHDA (CDR1) and SQIVND (CDR2) are obtained from the germline V gene (reference sequence). The CDR3, from cysteine to phenylalanine, totals 15 residues. Only CDR3 DNA remains: 45 bases, in frame from the first base. The time point label for this specimen denotes: sample taken at primary tumor resection. TCR sequencing used whole RNA extracted from tumor and nontumor lung tissue, or from cryopreserved PBMC samples, without cell sorting. Samples were obtained from around 72 patients with early-stage, untreated non-small cell lung cancer from the lung TRACERx cohort. Patients were selected for TCR sequencing only if sufficient RNA was available from at least two tumor regions.

The chain uses TRBV19 and TRBJ1-5; a confident D gene designation cannot be given. The specimen was PBMCs, collected at surgery. The TCR was taken from a male donor with early-stage non-small cell lung cancer. The nucleotides are TGTGCCAGTAGTCTCCTCTCCGACGGACATCAGCCCCAGCATTTT. It encodes CASSLLSDGHQPQHF.